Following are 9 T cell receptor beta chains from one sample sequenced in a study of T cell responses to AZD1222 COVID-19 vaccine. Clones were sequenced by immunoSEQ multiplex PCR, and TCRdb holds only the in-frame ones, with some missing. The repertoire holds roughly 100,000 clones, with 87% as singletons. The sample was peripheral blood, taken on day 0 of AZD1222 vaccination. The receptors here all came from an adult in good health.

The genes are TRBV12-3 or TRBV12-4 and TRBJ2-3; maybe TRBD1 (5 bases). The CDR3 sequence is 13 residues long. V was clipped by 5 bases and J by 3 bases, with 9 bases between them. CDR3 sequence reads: CASSQGETDTQYF. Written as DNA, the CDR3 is TGTGCCAGCAGTCAAGGGGAAACAGATACGCAGTATTTT.

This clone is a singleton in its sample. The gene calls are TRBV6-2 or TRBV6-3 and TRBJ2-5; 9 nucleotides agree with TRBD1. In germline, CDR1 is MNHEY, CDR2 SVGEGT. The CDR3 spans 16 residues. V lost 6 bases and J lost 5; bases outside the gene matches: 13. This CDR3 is CASSRLGQGGVETQYF. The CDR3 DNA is TGTGCCAGCAGCCGATTGGGACAGGGCGGGGTGGAGACCCAGTACTTC.

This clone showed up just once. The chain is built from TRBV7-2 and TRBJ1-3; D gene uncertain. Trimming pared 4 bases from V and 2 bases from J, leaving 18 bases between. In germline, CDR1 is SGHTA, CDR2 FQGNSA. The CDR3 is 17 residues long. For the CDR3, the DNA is TGTGCCAGCAGCTCCCTGACGGGGAGCATCCCTGGAAACACCATATATTTT. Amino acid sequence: CASSSLTGSIPGNTIYF.

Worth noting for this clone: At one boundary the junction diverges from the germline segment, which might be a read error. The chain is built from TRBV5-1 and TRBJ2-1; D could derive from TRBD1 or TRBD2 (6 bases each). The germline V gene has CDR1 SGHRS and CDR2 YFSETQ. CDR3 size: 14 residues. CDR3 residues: CASSTGTRGNEQFF. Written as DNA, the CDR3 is TGTGCCAGCAGCACCGGGACACGGGGGAATGAGCAGTTCTTC.

The CDR3, as DNA: TGTGCCAGCAGCTTGGTAGCGGGTTGGGGCAATGAGCAGTTCTTC. The encoded protein is CASSLVAGWGNEQFF. The gene calls are TRBV5-5 and TRBJ2-1; TRBD2 matches at 7 bases. Unmatched junction bases numbered 6, after V lost 0 bases and J lost 6 bases. Germline V gene data show CDR1 as SGHKS and CDR2 as YYEKEE (reference sequence). CDR3 length: 15 residues.

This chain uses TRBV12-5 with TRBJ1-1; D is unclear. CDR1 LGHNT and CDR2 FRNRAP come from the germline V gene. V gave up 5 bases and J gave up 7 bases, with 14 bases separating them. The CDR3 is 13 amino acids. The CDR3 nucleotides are TGTGCTAGTGGTACCCAGGACGGTCGTGAAGCTTTCTTT. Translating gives CASGTQDGREAFF.

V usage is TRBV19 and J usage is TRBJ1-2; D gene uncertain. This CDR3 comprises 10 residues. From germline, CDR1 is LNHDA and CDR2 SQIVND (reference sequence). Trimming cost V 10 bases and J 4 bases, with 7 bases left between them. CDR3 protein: CATLFYGYTF. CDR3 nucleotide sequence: TGTGCCACCCTGTTCTATGGCTACACCTTC.

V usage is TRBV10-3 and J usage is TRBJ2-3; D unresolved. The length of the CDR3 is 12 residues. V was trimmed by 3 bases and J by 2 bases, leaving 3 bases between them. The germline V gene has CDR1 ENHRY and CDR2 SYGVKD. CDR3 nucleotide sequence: TGTGCCATCAGTGATTCCACAGATACGCAGTATTTT. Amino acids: CAISDSTDTQYF.

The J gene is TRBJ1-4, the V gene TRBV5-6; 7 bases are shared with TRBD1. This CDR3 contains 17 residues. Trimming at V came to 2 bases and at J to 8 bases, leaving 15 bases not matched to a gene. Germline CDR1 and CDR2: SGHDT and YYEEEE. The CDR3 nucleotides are TGTGCCAGCAGCTTCCTCGAGGGGGCAGACAGCCGGGAAAAACTGTTTTTT. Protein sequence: CASSFLEGADSREKLFF.